One and the same sample provided the 3 T cell receptor beta chains below, sequenced in a study of T cell responses to AZD1222 COVID-19 vaccine (dated by TCRdb to about 2021). The library was made by the immunoSEQ multiplex PCR assay. In its TCRdb copy, this immuneACCESS table keeps in-frame sequences only and misses some clones. Where compared with another copy, unresolved V genes explain less than half of these, and the others have no known cause. Recorded for this sample are about 150,000 clones; 91% of them occurred a single time. The ten biggest clones cover more than 1.3% of the sample. What the time point label conveys for this sample: baseline before first vaccination. Here the sequenced sample was peripheral blood, taken on day 0 of AZD1222 vaccination. The receptors were gathered from an adult in good health.

V usage is TRBV6-5 and J usage is TRBJ1-6, with D hard to call. The germline V and J ends were trimmed by 2 bases and 13 bases, with 12 bases remaining between them. Germline-derived CDR1 and CDR2 are MNHEY and SVGAGI. The CDR3 has 13 amino acids. CDR3 amino acids: CASSYVAATPLHF. Written as DNA, the CDR3 is TGTGCCAGCAGTTACGTAGCGGCGACGCCCCTCCACTTT.

This rearrangement joins TRBV2 to TRBJ1-1, with TRBD1 as a possible D gene (5 bases). CDR1 and CDR2 from the germline V gene are SNHLY and FYNNEI. Trimming took off 1 base at V and 1 base at J, with 10 bases between the two ends. This CDR3 is built from 15 residues. CDR3 sequence: CASSEGGAGNTEAFF. The CDR3 bases are TGTGCCAGCAGTGAAGGGGGCGCGGGGAACACTGAAGCTTTCTTT.

To note about this clone: The sample has other DNA sequences that encode this CDR3 too. The genes are TRBV25-1 and TRBJ2-7, with D unclear. Germline V gene data show CDR1 as MGHDK and CDR2 as SYGVNS. There are 11 residues in the CDR3. V lost 4 bases to trimming and J lost 2 bases, with 3 bases between them. The CDR3 is CASSGAYEQYF. Written as DNA, the CDR3 is TGTGCCAGCAGTGGCGCCTACGAGCAGTACTTC.